These 3 T cell receptor beta chains came from one sample sequenced in a study of shared clonotypes between healthy human individuals. Generated by immunoSEQ multiplex PCR, the TCRdb table keeps only in-frame clones and is missing some. The data show over 2 million clones, 85% to 95% seen once. The source material was naive CD4+ T cells sorted from blood. Sample subset: CD45RA+ positively selected. These receptors were collected from a man between 18 and 35 years old in good health.

A remark on this clone: The sample has other DNA sequences that encode this CDR3 too. The rearrangement uses TRBV6-5 and TRBJ2-7; D unclear. This CDR3 has 14 amino acids. Trimming took off 0 bases at V and 1 base at J, with 7 bases between the two ends. The germline gives CDR1 MNHEY, CDR2 SVGAGI. CDR3 DNA: TGTGCCAGCAGTTACTCTCGAGGTTCCTACGAGCAGTACTTC. Its translation: CASSYSRGSYEQYF.

V gene TRBV6-5 combines with J gene TRBJ1-2; 8 bases are shared with TRBD1. V gave up 6 bases and J gave up 4 bases; unmatched junction bases: 7. There are 14 residues in the CDR3. CDR1 is MNHEY and CDR2 is SVGAGI in the germline V gene. For the CDR3, the DNA is TGTGCCAGCAGCCGTACGGACAGGGCCTATGGCTACACCTTC. It is translated as CASSRTDRAYGYTF.

The V gene is TRBV19, the J gene TRBJ1-5, with a tentative D call TRBD1 (5 bases). V was cut by 6 bases and J by 0 bases, with 12 bases left in between. The CDR3 sequence is 15 residues long. Germline V gene lookup returns CDR1 LNHDA and CDR2 SQIVND (reference sequence). DNA for the CDR3: TGTGCCAGTAGAAGGGAGGGGAATAGCAATCAGCCCCAGCATTTT. Translation: CASRREGNSNQPQHF.